This TCR beta chain is drawn from a study of shared clonotypes between healthy human individuals. Repertoires were generated with immunoSEQ multiplex PCR, while TCRdb's copy carries only in-frame clones and drops some. This sample has nearly 500,000 clones, with 75% to 85% found just once. Germline CDR1 reads MDHEN; CDR2 reads SYDVKM. Between the trimmed V and J ends, which lost 7 bases and 7 bases, there was a span of 20 bases. This CDR3 region has 15 residues. Sequenced input: PBMCs. The TCR originated in a middle-aged woman in good health. Some clones in this sample may be carry-over from other donors' samples. The V gene is TRBV28, the J gene TRBJ2-1, with D possibly TRBD2 on 6 matching bases. This CDR3 is CASTPNGTPGNEQFF. The CDR3 DNA sequence: TGTGCCAGCACCCCGAACGGGACTCCCGGAAATGAGCAGTTCTTC.